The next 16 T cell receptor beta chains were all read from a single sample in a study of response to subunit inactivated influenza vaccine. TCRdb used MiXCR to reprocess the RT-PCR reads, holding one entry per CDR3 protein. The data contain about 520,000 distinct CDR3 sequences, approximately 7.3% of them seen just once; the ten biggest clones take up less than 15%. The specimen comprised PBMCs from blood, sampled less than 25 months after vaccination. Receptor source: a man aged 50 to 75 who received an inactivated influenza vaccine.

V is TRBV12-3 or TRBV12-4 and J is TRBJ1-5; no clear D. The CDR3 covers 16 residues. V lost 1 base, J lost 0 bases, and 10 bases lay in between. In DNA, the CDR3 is TGTGCCAGCAGTTTAGGGGGATCCCATAGCAATCAGCCCCAGCATTTT. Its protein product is CASSLGGSHSNQPQHF.

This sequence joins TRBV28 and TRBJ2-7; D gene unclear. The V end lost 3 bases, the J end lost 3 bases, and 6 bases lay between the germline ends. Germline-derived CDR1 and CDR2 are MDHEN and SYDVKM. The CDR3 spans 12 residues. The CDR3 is CASSFPFYEQYF. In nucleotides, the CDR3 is TGTGCCAGCAGTTTTCCATTCTACGAGCAGTACTTC.

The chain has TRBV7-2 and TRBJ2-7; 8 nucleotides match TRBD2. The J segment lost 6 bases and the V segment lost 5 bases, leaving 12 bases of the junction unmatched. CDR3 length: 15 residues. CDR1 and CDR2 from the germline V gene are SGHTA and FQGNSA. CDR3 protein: CASSARGPGGFEQYF. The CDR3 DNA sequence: TGTGCCAGCAGCGCTAGAGGTCCGGGAGGGTTCGAGCAGTACTTC.

The CDR3 DNA sequence: TGTGCCAGCTCGGGGGACAGGCGGGATACGCAGTATTTT. As protein: CASSGDRRDTQYF. J is TRBJ2-3 and V is TRBV18; 8 bases are a match to TRBD1. Germline CDR1 reads KGHSH; CDR2 reads LQKENI. V was pared by 6 bases and J by 6 bases, with 5 bases of the junction left unmatched. This CDR3 has 13 residues.

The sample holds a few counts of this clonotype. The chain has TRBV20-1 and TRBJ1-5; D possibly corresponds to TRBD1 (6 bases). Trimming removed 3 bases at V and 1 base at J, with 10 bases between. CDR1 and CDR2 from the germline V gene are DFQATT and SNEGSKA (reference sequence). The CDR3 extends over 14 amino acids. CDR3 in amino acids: CSASRGASNQPQHF. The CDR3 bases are TGCAGTGCTAGTAGGGGGGCCAGCAATCAGCCCCAGCATTTT.

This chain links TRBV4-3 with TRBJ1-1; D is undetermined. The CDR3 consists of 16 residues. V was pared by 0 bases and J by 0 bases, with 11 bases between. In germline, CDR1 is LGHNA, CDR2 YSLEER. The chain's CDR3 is CASSQDLSVMNTEAFF. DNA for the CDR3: TGCGCCAGCAGCCAAGATCTTTCGGTAATGAACACTGAAGCTTTCTTT.

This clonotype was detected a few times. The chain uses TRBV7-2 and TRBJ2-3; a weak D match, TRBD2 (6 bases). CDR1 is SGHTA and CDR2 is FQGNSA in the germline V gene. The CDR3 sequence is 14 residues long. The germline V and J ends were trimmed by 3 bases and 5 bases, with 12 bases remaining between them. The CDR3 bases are TGTGCCAGCAGCTTCGGGGGAGCTAAAGATACGCAGTATTTT. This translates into CASSFGGAKDTQYF.

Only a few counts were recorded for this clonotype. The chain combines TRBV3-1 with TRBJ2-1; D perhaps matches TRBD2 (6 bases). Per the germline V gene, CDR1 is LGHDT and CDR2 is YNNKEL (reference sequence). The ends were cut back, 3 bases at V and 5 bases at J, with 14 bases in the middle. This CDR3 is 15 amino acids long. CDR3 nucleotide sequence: TGTGCCAGCAGCCAGGGACTGTCCGCTAACAATGAGCAGTTCTTC. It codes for CASSQGLSANNEQFF.

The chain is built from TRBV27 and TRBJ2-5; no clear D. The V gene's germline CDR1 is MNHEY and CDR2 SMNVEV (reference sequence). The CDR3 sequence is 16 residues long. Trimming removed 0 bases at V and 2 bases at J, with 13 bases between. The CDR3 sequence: CASSLSFRSRQETQYF. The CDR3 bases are TGTGCCAGCAGTTTATCTTTTCGATCGCGGCAAGAGACCCAGTACTTC.

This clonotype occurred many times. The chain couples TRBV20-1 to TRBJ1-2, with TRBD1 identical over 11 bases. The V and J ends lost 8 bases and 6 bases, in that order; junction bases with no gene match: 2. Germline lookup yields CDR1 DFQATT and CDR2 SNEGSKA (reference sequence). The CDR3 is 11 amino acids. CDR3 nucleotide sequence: TGCAGTACGGGACAGGGGGATGGCTACACCTTC. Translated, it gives CSTGQGDGYTF.

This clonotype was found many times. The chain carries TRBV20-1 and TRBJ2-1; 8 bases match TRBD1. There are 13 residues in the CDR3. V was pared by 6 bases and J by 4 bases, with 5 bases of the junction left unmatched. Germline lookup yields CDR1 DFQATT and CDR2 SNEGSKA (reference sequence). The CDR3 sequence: CSAADRGYNEQFF. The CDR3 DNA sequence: TGCAGTGCAGCAGACAGGGGATACAATGAGCAGTTCTTC.

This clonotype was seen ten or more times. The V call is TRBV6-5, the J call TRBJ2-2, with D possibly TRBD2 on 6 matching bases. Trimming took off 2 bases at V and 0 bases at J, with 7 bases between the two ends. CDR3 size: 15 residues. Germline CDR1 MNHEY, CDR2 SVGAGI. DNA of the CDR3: TGTGCCAGCAGTTACACTAGCACGAACACCGGGGAGCTGTTTTTT. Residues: CASSYTSTNTGELFF.

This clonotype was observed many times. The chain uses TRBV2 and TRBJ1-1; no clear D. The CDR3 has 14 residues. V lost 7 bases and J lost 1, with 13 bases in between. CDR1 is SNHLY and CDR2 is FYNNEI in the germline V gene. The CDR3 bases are TGTGCCAGCAAGTGGGAGAGAACGAACACTGAAGCTTTCTTT. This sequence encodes CASKWERTNTEAFF.

The CDR3 sequence: CASSFTGANQPQHF. In DNA, the CDR3 is TGTGCCAGCAGCTTCACGGGGGCCAATCAGCCCCAGCATTTT. J is TRBJ1-5 and V is TRBV7-2; a weak D match, TRBD1 (6 bases). The germline gives CDR1 SGHTA, CDR2 FQGNSA. V lost 3 bases to trimming and J lost 3 bases, with 9 bases between them. This CDR3 is built from 14 residues.

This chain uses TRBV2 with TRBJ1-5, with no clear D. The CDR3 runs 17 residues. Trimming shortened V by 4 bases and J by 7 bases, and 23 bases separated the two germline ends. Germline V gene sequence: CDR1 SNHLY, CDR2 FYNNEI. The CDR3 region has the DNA TGTGCCAGCAGTGTTAAAAATGCTTTGGGGTCTGGCCAGCCCCAGCATTTT. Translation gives CASSVKNALGSGQPQHF.

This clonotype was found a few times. CDR3 residues: CASSQGLGIENPEQFF. In nucleotides, the CDR3 is TGCGCCAGCAGCCAAGGTCTGGGCATCGAGAATCCTGAGCAGTTCTTC. The rearrangement uses TRBV4-3 and TRBJ2-1; D not certain. Per the germline V gene, CDR1 is LGHNA and CDR2 is YSLEER. The CDR3 sequence is 16 residues long. The V end lost 1 base, the J end lost 9 bases, and 19 bases lay between the germline ends.